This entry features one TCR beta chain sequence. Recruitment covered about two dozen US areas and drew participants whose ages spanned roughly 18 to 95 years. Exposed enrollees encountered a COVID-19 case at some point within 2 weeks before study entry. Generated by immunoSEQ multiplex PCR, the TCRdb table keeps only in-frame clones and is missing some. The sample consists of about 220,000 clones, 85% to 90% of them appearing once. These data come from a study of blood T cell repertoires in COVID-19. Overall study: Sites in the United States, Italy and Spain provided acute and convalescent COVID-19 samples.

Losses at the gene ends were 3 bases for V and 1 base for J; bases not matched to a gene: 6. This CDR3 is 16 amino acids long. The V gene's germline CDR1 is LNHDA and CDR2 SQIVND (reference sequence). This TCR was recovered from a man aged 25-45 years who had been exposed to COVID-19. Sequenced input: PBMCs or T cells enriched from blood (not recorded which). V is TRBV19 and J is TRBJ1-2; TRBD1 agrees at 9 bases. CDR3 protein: CASSIPGTGHNYGYTF. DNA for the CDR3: TGTGCCAGTAGTATCCCTGGGACAGGGCATAACTATGGCTACACCTTC. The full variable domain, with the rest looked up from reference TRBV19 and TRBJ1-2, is DGGITQSPKYLFRKEGQNVTLSCEQNLNHDAMYWYRQDPGQGLRLIYYSQIVNDFQKGDIAEGYSVSREKKESFPLTVTSAQKNPTAFYLCASSIPGTGHNYGYTFGSGTRLTVV.